These 19 T cell receptor beta chains came from one sample sequenced in a study of blood T cell repertoires in COVID-19. Assay used: immunoSEQ multiplex PCR; TCRdb lists only in-frame clones, some missing. The table records a few hundred thousand clones, roughly nine tenths of them present only once. Source material: PBMCs or T cells enriched from blood (not recorded which). Every receptor here comes from a man in his thirties or forties who had recovered from COVID-19.

The chain's CDR3 is CAWSVLGTGEAFF. The DNA for the CDR3 is TGTGCCTGGAGTGTATTGGGGACAGGGGAAGCTTTCTTT. V gene TRBV30 combines with J gene TRBJ1-1; TRBD1 matches at 9 bases. V dropped 0 bases and J dropped 8; count of bases not matched to a gene: 4. The CDR3 loop spans 13 amino acids. Germline-derived CDR1 and CDR2 are GTSNPN and SVGIG (reference sequence). Variable domain in full (rest from reference TRBV30 and TRBJ1-1): SQTIHQWPATLVQPVGSPLSLECTVEGTSNPNLYWYRQAAGRGLQLLFYSVGIGQISSEVPQNLSASRPQDRQFILSSKKLLLSDSGFYLCAWSVLGTGEAFFGQGTRLTVV.

The rearrangement joins TRBV7-8 to TRBJ2-3; 8 bases match TRBD1. The CDR3 consists of 16 residues. V dropped 2 bases and J dropped 5; count of bases not matched to a gene: 9. Germline CDR1 is SGHVS and CDR2 is FQNEAQ. The CDR3 nucleotides are TGTGCCAGCAGCTTATTTGTTGGGACAGGCCAAGATACGCAGTATTTT. It encodes CASSLFVGTGQDTQYF.

This clone appeared a few times. The genes are TRBV2 and TRBJ1-2; 8 bases line up with TRBD1. CDR1 SNHLY and CDR2 FYNNEI come from the germline V gene. Trimming took 8 bases from V and 6 from J; bases not matched to a gene: 11. The CDR3 covers 14 residues. The CDR3 reads CASRKTGVGDGYTF. CDR3 DNA sequence: TGTGCCAGCCGAAAGACAGGGGTCGGGGATGGCTACACCTTC.

This sequence joins TRBV13 and TRBJ1-2, with TRBD1 identical over 7 bases. The CDR3 consists of 16 residues. Trimming cost V 5 bases and J 8 bases; bases outside gene matches: 17. Germline V gene data show CDR1 as PRHDT and CDR2 as FYEKMQ (reference sequence). CDR3 sequence reads: CASSLNILTGREGYTF. For the CDR3, the DNA is TGTGCCAGCAGCCTTAACATCTTGACAGGGCGTGAGGGCTACACCTTC.

This chain joins TRBV10-1 and TRBJ2-1; D is unclear. Germline V gene sequence: CDR1 WNHNN, CDR2 SYGVQD (reference sequence). This CDR3 contains 13 residues. Trimming stripped 1 base from V and 10 bases from J, with 11 bases between. The CDR3 DNA is TGCGCCAGCAGTGAGTGGCGATCGGAGGAGCAGTTCTTC. As protein: CASSEWRSEEQFF.

This chain joins TRBV18 and TRBJ2-1; 7 bases are a match to TRBD1. Germline V gives CDR1 KGHSH, CDR2 LQKENI. Unmatched junction bases numbered 3, after V lost 4 bases and J lost 0 bases. The CDR3 length is 15 residues. The CDR3 region has the DNA TGTGCCAGCTCACTGACAGGGAGCTCCTACAATGAGCAGTTCTTC. Protein product: CASSLTGSSYNEQFF.

V usage is TRBV28 and J usage is TRBJ2-7; TRBD1 aligns across 11 bases. Germline CDR1 MDHEN, CDR2 SYDVKM. The CDR3 contains 19 residues. The trim removed 0 bases at V and 7 bases at J, leaving 17 bases unmatched. The CDR3 here is CASSLWGRTGGFIPGEQYF. The CDR3, as DNA: TGTGCCAGCAGTTTATGGGGGAGGACAGGGGGCTTTATCCCGGGAGAGCAGTACTTC.

Details on this clone: A read error may account for a junction end that differs from germline. The same CDR3 is also encoded by other DNA sequences in this sample. V and J are TRBV19 and TRBJ1-5; D may be TRBD1 (6 bases). Per the germline V gene, CDR1 is LNHDA and CDR2 is SQIVND (reference sequence). The CDR3 extends over 15 amino acids. CDR3 protein: CASSIGGGSNQPQHF. DNA of the CDR3: TGTGCCAGTAGCATAGGGGGGGGGAGCAATCAGCCCCAGCATTTT.

In DNA, the CDR3 is TGTGCCAGCAGCTTTTTTGCGGCGGGAACCACCTACGAGCAGTACTTC. This gives the protein CASSFFAAGTTYEQYF. The J gene is TRBJ2-7, the V gene TRBV7-6, with D tentatively TRBD2 (6 bases). The CDR3 is 16 residues long. Germline V gene lookup returns CDR1 SGHVS and CDR2 FNYEAQ. The V end lost 3 bases, the J end lost 2 bases, and 17 bases lay between the germline ends.

The chain joins TRBV28 to TRBJ2-3; TRBD2 matches 14 bases. The length of the CDR3 is 16 residues. Germline V gene lookup returns CDR1 MDHEN and CDR2 SYDVKM. V lost 5 bases to trimming and J lost 5 bases; unmatched junction nucleotides: 6. CDR3 loop: CASSTTSGRAIDTQYF. The CDR3 DNA follows: TGTGCCAGCAGTACGACTAGCGGGAGGGCCATAGATACGCAGTATTTT.

The chain's CDR3 is CASSSPGGGGYTF. The DNA for the CDR3 is TGTGCCAGTTCTTCCCCAGGGGGCGGAGGCTACACCTTC. The chain joins TRBV19 to TRBJ1-2; TRBD1 matches 8 bases. V lost 8 bases, J lost 8 bases, and 10 bases stayed unmatched. Germline loops: CDR1 LNHDA, CDR2 SQIVND (reference sequence). The CDR3 totals 13 residues.

The chain's CDR3 is CASSIQDYGYTF. The CDR3, as DNA: TGTGCCAGCAGTATACAGGATTATGGCTACACCTTC. The V and J genes are TRBV28 and TRBJ1-2; maybe TRBD1 (5 bases). CDR1 and CDR2 from the germline V gene are MDHEN and SYDVKM. The CDR3 is 12 residues long. V lost 5 bases and J lost 5, with 9 bases in between.

As concerns this clone: The same CDR3 arises from other DNA sequences in this sample as well. The genes are TRBV13 and TRBJ2-7; TRBD2 is a possible D gene (5 bases). Trimming cost V 6 bases and J 0 bases, with 6 bases left between them. Germline V CDR1 and CDR2: PRHDT, FYEKMQ (reference sequence). The CDR3 covers 12 residues. The CDR3 region has the DNA TGTGCCAGCAGACGGGACTCCTACGAGCAGTACTTC. This translates into CASRRDSYEQYF.

The chain uses TRBV10-3 and TRBJ2-5, with a possible D match to TRBD2 (6 bases). V was trimmed by 1 base and J by 2 bases, leaving 11 bases between them. Looked up from germline, CDR1 is ENHRY and CDR2 is SYGVKD. The CDR3 sequence is 15 residues long. The CDR3 here is CAISEFGSGQETQYF. The CDR3 coding sequence is TGTGCCATCAGTGAGTTTGGTAGCGGACAAGAGACCCAGTACTTC.

The rearrangement uses TRBV19 and TRBJ2-7; possibly TRBD1 for D (6 bases). Trimming cost V 0 bases and J 1 base, with 16 bases left between them. This CDR3 region has 17 residues. Germline lookup yields CDR1 LNHDA and CDR2 SQIVND (reference sequence). The CDR3 reads CASSIDFGGTGSYEQYF. Written as DNA, the CDR3 is TGTGCCAGTAGTATAGATTTTGGGGGCACAGGGTCCTACGAGCAGTACTTC.

This sequence joins TRBV27 and TRBJ2-2; TRBD2 is a possible D gene (6 bases). V lost 4 bases, J lost 4 bases, and 7 bases lay in between. The CDR3 loop spans 13 amino acids. CDR1 is MNHEY and CDR2 is SMNVEV in the germline V gene (reference sequence). Here the CDR3 reads CASSYGSTGELFF. The CDR3 DNA reads as TGTGCCAGCAGTTACGGGAGCACCGGGGAGCTGTTTTTT.

The V gene is TRBV5-8, the J gene TRBJ2-1; D is possibly TRBD1 (6 bases). Trimming removed 3 bases from V and 7 bases from J, with 11 bases in between. Germline assignment: CDR1 SGHTS and CDR2 YDEGEE. This CDR3 spans 13 amino acids. The chain's CDR3 is CASSWRTENEQFF. The CDR3 bases are TGTGCCAGCAGCTGGAGGACAGAAAATGAGCAGTTCTTC.

V and J are TRBV24-1 and TRBJ1-2; 11 positions match TRBD1. Germline CDR1 KGHDR, CDR2 SFDVKD. The CDR3 runs to 15 residues. The junction had 8 bases not matched to a gene; V was cut back by 5 bases and J by 7 bases. The chain's CDR3 is CATSAEDRGLGGYTF. The CDR3, as DNA: TGTGCCACCAGTGCCGAGGACAGGGGGCTGGGTGGCTACACCTTC.

This clone came up once. The chain has TRBV30 and TRBJ1-1; D not certain. V shed 0 bases and J shed 1 base, with 3 bases lying between them. In germline, CDR1 is GTSNPN, CDR2 SVGIG (reference sequence). The CDR3 has 12 amino acids. The CDR3 is CAWSVRNTEAFF. In DNA form, the CDR3 reads TGTGCCTGGAGTGTTAGGAACACTGAAGCTTTCTTT.